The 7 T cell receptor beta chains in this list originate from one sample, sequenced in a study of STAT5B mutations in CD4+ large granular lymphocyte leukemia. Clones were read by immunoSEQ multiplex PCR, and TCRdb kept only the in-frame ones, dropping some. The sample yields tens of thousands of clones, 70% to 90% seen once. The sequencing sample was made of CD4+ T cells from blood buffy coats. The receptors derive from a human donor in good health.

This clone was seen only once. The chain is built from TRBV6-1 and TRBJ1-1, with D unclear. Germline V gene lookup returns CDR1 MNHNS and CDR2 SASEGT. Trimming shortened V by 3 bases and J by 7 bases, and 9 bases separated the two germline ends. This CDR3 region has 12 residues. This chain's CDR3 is CASSDPQHEAFF. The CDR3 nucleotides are TGTGCCAGCAGTGATCCACAGCATGAAGCTTTCTTT.

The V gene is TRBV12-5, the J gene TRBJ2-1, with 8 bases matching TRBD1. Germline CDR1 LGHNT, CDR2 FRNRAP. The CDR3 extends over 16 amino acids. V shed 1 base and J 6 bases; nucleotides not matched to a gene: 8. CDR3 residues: CASGLGPGTGGNEQFF. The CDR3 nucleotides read TGTGCTAGTGGTTTGGGTCCAGGGACAGGCGGCAATGAGCAGTTCTTC. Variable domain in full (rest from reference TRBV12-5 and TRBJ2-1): DARVTQTPRHKVTEMGQEVTMRCQPILGHNTVFWYRQTMMQGLELLAYFRNRAPLDDSGMPKDRFSAEMPDATLATLKIQPSEPRDSAVYFCASGLGPGTGGNEQFFGPGTRLTVL.

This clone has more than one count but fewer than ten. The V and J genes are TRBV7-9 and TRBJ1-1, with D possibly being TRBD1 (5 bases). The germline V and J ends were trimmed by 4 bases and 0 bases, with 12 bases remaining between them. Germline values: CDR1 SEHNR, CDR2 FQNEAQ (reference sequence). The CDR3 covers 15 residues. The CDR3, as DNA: TGTGCCAGCAGCTGGGCCGGGACGGTGAACACTGAAGCTTTCTTT. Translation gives CASSWAGTVNTEAFF. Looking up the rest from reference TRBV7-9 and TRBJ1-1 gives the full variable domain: DTGVSQNPRHKITKRGQNVTFRCDPISEHNRLYWYRQTLGQGPEFLTYFQNEAQLEKSRLLSDRFSAERPKGSFSTLEIQRTEQGDSAMYLCASSWAGTVNTEAFFGQGTRLTVV.

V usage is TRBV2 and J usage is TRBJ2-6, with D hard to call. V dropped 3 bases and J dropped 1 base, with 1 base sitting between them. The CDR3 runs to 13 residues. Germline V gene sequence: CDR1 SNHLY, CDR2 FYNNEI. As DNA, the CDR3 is TGTGCCAGCAGTGATTCTGGGGCCAACGTCCTGACTTTC. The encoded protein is CASSDSGANVLTF. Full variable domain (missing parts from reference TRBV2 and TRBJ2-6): EPEVTQTPSHQVTQMGQEVILRCVPISNHLYFYWYRQILGQKVEFLVSFYNNEISEKSEIFDDQFSVERPDGSNFTLKIRSTKLEDSAMYFCASSDSGANVLTFGAGSRLTVL.

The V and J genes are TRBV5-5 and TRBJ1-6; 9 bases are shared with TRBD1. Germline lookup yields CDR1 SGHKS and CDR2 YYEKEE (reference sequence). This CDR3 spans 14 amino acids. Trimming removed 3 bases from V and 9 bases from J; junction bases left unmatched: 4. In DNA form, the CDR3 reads TGTGCCAGCAGCTCGGGACAGGGTAGTTCACCCCTCCACTTT. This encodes CASSSGQGSSPLHF. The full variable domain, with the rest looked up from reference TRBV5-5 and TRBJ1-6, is DAGVTQSPTHLIKTRGQQVTLRCSPISGHKSVSWYQQVLGQGPQFIFQYYEKEERGRGNFPDRFSARQFPNYSSELNVNALLLGDSALYLCASSSGQGSSPLHFGNGTRLTVT.

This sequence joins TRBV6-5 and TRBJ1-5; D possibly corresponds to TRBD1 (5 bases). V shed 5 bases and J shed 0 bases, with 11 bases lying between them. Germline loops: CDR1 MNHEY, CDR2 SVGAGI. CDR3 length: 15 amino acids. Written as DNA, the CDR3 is TGTGCCAGCAGTGCAGACAGCCTTAGCAATCAGCCCCAGCATTTT. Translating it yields CASSADSLSNQPQHF.

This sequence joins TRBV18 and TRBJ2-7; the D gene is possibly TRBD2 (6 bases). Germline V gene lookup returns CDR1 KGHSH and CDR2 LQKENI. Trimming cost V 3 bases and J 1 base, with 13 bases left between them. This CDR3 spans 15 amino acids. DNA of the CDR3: TGTGCCAGCTCACCCGGGAGCGGAGCTTCCTACGAGCAGTACTTC. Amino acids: CASSPGSGASYEQYF.